The 20 T cell receptor beta chains listed next were all sequenced from one sample in a study of blood T cell repertoires in COVID-19. Here immunoSEQ multiplex PCR was the method, and the copy in TCRdb shows in-frame clones only, minus some. In the table there are just under 300,000 clones, around 87% of which are singletons. Sample: peripheral blood. Receptors were obtained from a man aged 65 to 85 with acute or convalescent COVID-19.

V usage is TRBV4-3 and J usage is TRBJ2-3; TRBD2 might be the D (5 bases). Germline-derived CDR1 and CDR2 are LGHNA and YSLEER. Trimming stripped 0 bases from V and 3 bases from J, with 13 bases between. The CDR3 has 16 amino acids. The chain's CDR3 is CASSQDRLGGTDTQYF. The CDR3 DNA reads TGCGCCAGCAGCCAAGATCGTCTAGGAGGAACAGATACGCAGTATTTT.

V and J are TRBV6-2 or TRBV6-3 and TRBJ1-1; D is uncertain. Germline V gene data show CDR1 as MNHEY and CDR2 as SVGEGT. CDR3 length: 14 amino acids. Trimming cost V 0 bases and J 3 bases, with 8 bases left between them. The CDR3: CASSYSPQYTEAFF. As DNA, the CDR3 is TGTGCCAGCAGTTACTCACCGCAGTACACTGAAGCTTTCTTT.

V is TRBV3-1 (or the pseudogene TRBV3-2) and J is TRBJ2-5, with no clear D. V was trimmed by 1 base and J by 4 bases, leaving 10 bases between them. This CDR3 comprises 14 residues. CDR1 is LGHDT and CDR2 is YNNKEL in the germline V gene (reference sequence). The CDR3 region has the DNA TGTGCCAGCAGCCAAGGGCCGACGGGAGAGACCCAGTACTTC. Protein product: CASSQGPTGETQYF.

The J gene is TRBJ2-7, the V gene TRBV7-2; 14 positions match TRBD2. The CDR3 length is 16 residues. Germline trimming cut 3 bases from V and 7 bases from J; bases unmatched to any gene: 8. Germline V lookup: CDR1 SGHTA, CDR2 FQGNSA. The CDR3 coding sequence is TGTGCCAGCAGCTTCGTAGGACTAGCGGGAGGTAGTGAGCAGTACTTC. Translation gives CASSFVGLAGGSEQYF.

V and J are TRBV20-1 and TRBJ1-1; D might be TRBD1 (5 bases). The germline gives CDR1 DFQATT, CDR2 SNEGSKA (reference sequence). V shed 3 bases and J shed 3 bases, with 14 bases lying between them. CDR3 length: 14 amino acids. This CDR3 is CSASHRGRDTEAFF. The CDR3 nucleotides read TGCAGTGCTAGTCATAGGGGCCGGGACACTGAAGCTTTCTTT.

This clone has only a few counts. The chain couples TRBV6-2 or TRBV6-3 to TRBJ1-3, with D possibly TRBD1 on 5 matching bases. The CDR3 spans 16 residues. V lost 0 bases and J 1 base, leaving 10 bases between the germline ends. CDR1 and CDR2 from the germline V gene are MNHEY and SVGEGT. CDR3 region: CASSYSGRRSGNTIYF. CDR3 sequence (DNA): TGTGCCAGCAGTTACTCGGGGCGCCGATCTGGAAACACCATATATTTT.

In the case of this clone: Other DNA variants within this sample encode the same CDR3. V is TRBV12-3 or TRBV12-4 and J is TRBJ1-1; D is ambiguous. V lost 2 bases and J 0 bases, leaving 4 bases between the germline ends. This CDR3 spans 13 amino acids. DNA of the CDR3: TGTGCCAGCAGTTTACGGGTGAACACTGAAGCTTTCTTT. It codes for CASSLRVNTEAFF.

The V gene is TRBV24-1, the J gene TRBJ2-1; perhaps TRBD1 as D (5 bases). The CDR3 spans 15 residues. Germline V gene data show CDR1 as KGHDR and CDR2 as SFDVKD. Trimming took off 0 bases at V and 8 bases at J, with 13 bases between the two ends. Written as DNA, the CDR3 is TGTGCCACCAGTGATTTGGGGCAGGGAAGAGATGAGCAGTTCTTC. Its protein product is CATSDLGQGRDEQFF.

V and J are TRBV4-3 and TRBJ1-6, with D tentatively TRBD1 (5 bases). V was shortened by 6 bases and J by 8 bases, with 11 bases between the two germline ends. The CDR3 runs 13 residues. From germline, CDR1 is LGHNA and CDR2 YSLEER. The CDR3 nucleotides are TGCGCCAGCAGTCTCAGGGAGGATTCACCCCTCCACTTT. This gives the protein CASSLREDSPLHF.

The gene calls are TRBV28 and TRBJ1-2, with 7 bases that match TRBD1. The trim removed 5 bases at V and 7 bases at J, leaving 19 bases unmatched. CDR1 is MDHEN, CDR2 SYDVKM, per germline. The CDR3 is 17 amino acids. DNA for the CDR3: TGTGCCAGCAGTCCCAATTCCAGGGGGGTACAAGGTAGTGGCTACACCTTC. Encoded protein: CASSPNSRGVQGSGYTF.

The chain couples TRBV28 to TRBJ2-5; the D gene is possibly TRBD1 (5 bases). Germline CDR1 MDHEN, CDR2 SYDVKM. Between the trimmed V and J ends, which lost 3 bases and 4 bases, there was a span of 12 bases. CDR3 length equals 14 residues. CDR3 DNA sequence: TGTGCCAGCAGTTTGCGACCAGGGTCAGAGACCCAGTACTTC. Residues: CASSLRPGSETQYF. The whole variable domain, filled in from reference TRBV28 and TRBJ2-5, reads DVKVTQSSRYLVKRTGEKVFLECVQDMDHENMFWYRQDPGLGLRLIYFSYDVKMKEKGDIPEGYSVSREKKERFSLILESASTNQTSMYLCASSLRPGSETQYFGPGTRLLVL.

This clone came up a few times. V is TRBV5-1 and J is TRBJ1-2; the match to TRBD1 covers 12 bases. Germline CDR1 reads SGHRS; CDR2 reads YFSETQ. The CDR3 is 17 amino acids. After removal of 1 base from V and 8 bases from J, the junction contained 12 bases not matched to a gene. CDR3 protein: CASSLSGQGALGQGYTF. For the CDR3, the DNA is TGCGCCAGCAGCTTGTCGGGACAGGGGGCTCTCGGTCAAGGCTACACCTTC.

The CDR3 reads CASSLDRFKETQYF. CDR3 bases: TGTGCCAGCAGCTTAGACAGGTTTAAAGAGACCCAGTACTTC. J is TRBJ2-5 and V is TRBV7-2, with TRBD1 as a possible D gene (5 bases). CDR3 length: 14 amino acids. The germline gives CDR1 SGHTA, CDR2 FQGNSA. V lost 1 base and J lost 3, with 9 bases in between.

The chain links TRBV4-1 to TRBJ1-1, with 10 bases identical to TRBD1. V dropped 2 bases and J dropped 5; count of bases not matched to a gene: 11. This CDR3 has 17 residues. The germline CDR1 and CDR2 sequences are MGHRA and YSYEKL. The CDR3 loop reads CASSQFSPTGGRTEAFF. CDR3 in DNA: TGCGCCAGCAGCCAATTTAGCCCGACAGGGGGCCGTACTGAAGCTTTCTTT.

The chain joins TRBV24-1 to TRBJ2-1, with 9 bases identical to TRBD1. Germline CDR1 reads KGHDR; CDR2 reads SFDVKD. The CDR3 has 16 residues. J gave up 8 bases and V 4 bases, and 11 bases lay outside the gene matches. CDR3 bases: TGTGCCACCAGTGAACACCCGGGACAGGGTAGGGATGAGCAGTTCTTC. Residues: CATSEHPGQGRDEQFF.

The V gene is TRBV19, the J gene TRBJ1-2; D is perhaps TRBD1 (5 bases). The CDR3 sequence is 15 residues long. V shed 6 bases and J shed 1 base, with 15 bases lying between them. Germline CDR1 is LNHDA and CDR2 is SQIVND (reference sequence). This CDR3 is CASRMTETSNYGYTF. In nucleotides, the CDR3 is TGTGCCAGTAGAATGACAGAGACAAGTAACTATGGCTACACCTTC.

The chain is built from TRBV7-2 and TRBJ2-2, with 7 bases that match TRBD2. This CDR3 is 15 amino acids long. Looked up from germline, CDR1 is SGHTA and CDR2 is FQGNSA. Losses at the gene ends were 5 bases for V and 6 bases for J; bases not matched to a gene: 9. DNA of the CDR3: TGTGCCAGCAGCCTCTTCACGCGGGGGTCCGGGGAGCTGTTTTTT. Protein product: CASSLFTRGSGELFF.

This clone was detected only once. Within the sample, other DNA sequences also encode this same CDR3. The CDR3 DNA reads TGTGCCAGCAGCCCCCGGGACAACTCACCCCTCCACTTT. Its protein product is CASSPRDNSPLHF. This chain joins TRBV3-1 (or the pseudogene TRBV3-2) and TRBJ1-6; D possibly corresponds to TRBD1 (6 bases). This CDR3 has 13 amino acids. Germline V gene lookup returns CDR1 LGHDT and CDR2 YNNKEL (reference sequence). With 4 bases removed from V and 10 bases from J, the gap between germline ends came to 11 bases.

This sequence joins TRBV11-3 and TRBJ2-3; 9 bases align to TRBD1. From germline, CDR1 is SGHNT and CDR2 YENEEA. This CDR3 contains 17 residues. Unmatched junction bases numbered 7, after V lost 1 base and J lost 2 bases. For the CDR3, the DNA is TGTGCCAGCAGCTTAGGAATCGGGACAGGGATCACAGATACGCAGTATTTT. As protein: CASSLGIGTGITDTQYF.

This rearrangement joins TRBV5-6 to TRBJ1-4; 9 nucleotides align to TRBD1. The germline V gene has CDR1 SGHDT and CDR2 YYEEEE. The V gene end was trimmed by 1 base and the J gene end by 6 bases; junction bases not matched to a gene: 7. This CDR3 contains 16 residues. CDR3 sequence reads: CASSLKGTGYDEKLFF. The DNA for the CDR3 is TGTGCCAGCAGCTTGAAGGGGACAGGGTATGATGAAAAACTGTTTTTT.